Listed below are T cell receptor beta chains from one sample, sequenced in a study of CD4 T cells in relation to SARS-CoV-2 and coronaviruses. The table came from immunoSEQ multiplex PCR; TCRdb's copy has only in-frame clones and leaves some out. The sample contains about 21,000 clones, about 79% of which appear only once. These TCRs are of unknown antigen specificity. What was sequenced was CD4+ T cells from PBMCs, cultured in vitro. The receptors come from a human donor in good health. Both conserved end residues are part of each CDR3. The order of the fields is CDR3 DNA, CDR3 protein, J gene, clone size, V gene, D gene. A D gene is named only where the DNA matches it firmly. Some rows mark clone size as missing; the rest say once, few, many or name a class of expanded clone.

CDR3 DNA: TGTGCCATCAGTGAACACGGGGACACTGAAGCTTTCTTT
CDR3 protein: CAISEHGDTEAFF
J gene: TRBJ1-1
clone size: -
V gene: TRBV10-3
D gene: -

CDR3 DNA: TGTGCCAGCAGTTACTCGAGCACTCACCGCTATGGCTACACCTTC
CDR3 protein: CASSYSSTHRYGYTF
J gene: TRBJ1-2
clone size: -
V gene: TRBV6-2/TRBV6-3
D gene: -

CDR3 DNA: TGTGCCAGCAGCCAAGCCTTAGTACACACCGGGGAGCTGTTTTTT
CDR3 protein: CASSQALVHTGELFF
J gene: TRBJ2-2
clone size: -
V gene: TRBV3-1/TRBV3-2
D gene: -

CDR3 DNA: TGTGCCAGCAGCCAAGACAGGGGAAATTCACCCCTCCACTTT
CDR3 protein: CASSQDRGNSPLHF
J gene: TRBJ1-6
clone size: -
V gene: TRBV3-1/TRBV3-2
D gene: -

CDR3 DNA: TGTGCCAGCAGCAAAGTCCCGCGGGAGGGCCCTCGGCCGAATGAGCAGTTCTTC
CDR3 protein: CASSKVPREGPRPNEQFF
J gene: TRBJ2-1
clone size: few
V gene: TRBV21-1
D gene: -

CDR3 DNA: TGTGCCAGCAGTCCCCGCGGAGACCGAAAGTATGGCTACACCTTC
CDR3 protein: CASSPRGDRKYGYTF
J gene: TRBJ1-2
clone size: -
V gene: TRBV6-5
D gene: -

CDR3 DNA: TGTGCCAGCAGCCAAGAAGGGTGGATGGCTGAAGCTTTCTTT
CDR3 protein: CASSQEGWMAEAFF
J gene: TRBJ1-1
clone size: -
V gene: TRBV3-1/TRBV3-2
D gene: -

CDR3 DNA: TGTGCCATCAGTGGAAAAACGGGACAGGGGACCTACAATGAGCAGTTCTTC
CDR3 protein: CAISGKTGQGTYNEQFF
J gene: TRBJ2-1
clone size: -
V gene: TRBV10-3
D gene: TRBD1

CDR3 DNA: TGTGCCAGCAAGAGTTTGGCGAATCAAGAGACCCAGTACTTC
CDR3 protein: CASKSLANQETQYF
J gene: TRBJ2-5
clone size: -
V gene: TRBV2
D gene: -

CDR3 DNA: TGTGCCAGCAGCTTGGACCTTTGGGCAGGGGAACAGGAGCAGTACTTC
CDR3 protein: CASSLDLWAGEQEQYF
J gene: TRBJ2-7
clone size: -
V gene: TRBV5-4
D gene: -

CDR3 DNA: TGCAGTGCTAGTATTCGGGGGCCTAACTATGGCTACACCTTC
CDR3 protein: CSASIRGPNYGYTF
J gene: TRBJ1-2
clone size: -
V gene: TRBV20-1
D gene: -

CDR3 DNA: TGTGCCAGTAGTAATTCGGCAAATCCTACAGATACGCAGTATTTT
CDR3 protein: CASSNSANPTDTQYF
J gene: TRBJ2-3
clone size: -
V gene: TRBV19
D gene: -

CDR3 DNA: TGCGCCAGCCGGTTGGGGACTAGCGGGGATAATGAGCAGTTCTTC
CDR3 protein: CASRLGTSGDNEQFF
J gene: TRBJ2-1
clone size: -
V gene: TRBV5-1
D gene: TRBD2

CDR3 DNA: TGTGCCAGTAGGACAACCGGGACAGGGGGCGACGGCTACACCTTC
CDR3 protein: CASRTTGTGGDGYTF
J gene: TRBJ1-2
clone size: -
V gene: TRBV19
D gene: TRBD1

CDR3 DNA: TGTGCCAGCAGCCGATGGACCCAGGAGGGCAATGAGCAGTTCTTC
CDR3 protein: CASSRWTQEGNEQFF
J gene: TRBJ2-1
clone size: -
V gene: TRBV7-8
D gene: -

CDR3 DNA: TGCAGTGCCTGGACGAAAGAGACCCAGTACTTC
CDR3 protein: CSAWTKETQYF
J gene: TRBJ2-5
clone size: -
V gene: TRBV20-1
D gene: -

CDR3 DNA: TGTGCCAGCAGCGGACCCCCCGTGGGGTACGAGCAGTACTTC
CDR3 protein: CASSGPPVGYEQYF
J gene: TRBJ2-7
clone size: -
V gene: TRBV6-5
D gene: -

CDR3 DNA: TGTGCCAGCAGCTTCCCAGGGTCCGAGACCCAGTACTTC
CDR3 protein: CASSFPGSETQYF
J gene: TRBJ2-5
clone size: -
V gene: TRBV13
D gene: -

CDR3 DNA: TGCGCCAGCAGCTTCGACCTGAACACTGAAGCTTTCTTT
CDR3 protein: CASSFDLNTEAFF
J gene: TRBJ1-1
clone size: -
V gene: TRBV5-1
D gene: -